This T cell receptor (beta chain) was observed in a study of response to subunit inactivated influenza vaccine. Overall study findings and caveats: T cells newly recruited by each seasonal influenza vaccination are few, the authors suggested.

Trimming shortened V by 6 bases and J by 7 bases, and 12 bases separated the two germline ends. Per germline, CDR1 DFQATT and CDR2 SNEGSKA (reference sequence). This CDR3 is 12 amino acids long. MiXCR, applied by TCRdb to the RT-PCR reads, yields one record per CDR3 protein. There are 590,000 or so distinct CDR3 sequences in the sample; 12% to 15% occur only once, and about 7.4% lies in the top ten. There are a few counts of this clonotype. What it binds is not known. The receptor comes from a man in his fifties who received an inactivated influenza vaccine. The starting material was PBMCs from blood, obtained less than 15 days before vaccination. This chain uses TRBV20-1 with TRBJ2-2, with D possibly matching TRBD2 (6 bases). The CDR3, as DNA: TGCAGTGCGCCACGGGACTTCGGGGAGCTGTTTTTT. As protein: CSAPRDFGELFF.